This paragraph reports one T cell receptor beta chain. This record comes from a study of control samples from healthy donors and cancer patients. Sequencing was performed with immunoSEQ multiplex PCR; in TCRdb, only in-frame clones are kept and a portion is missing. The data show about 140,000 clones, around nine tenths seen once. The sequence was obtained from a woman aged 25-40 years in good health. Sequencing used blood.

The CDR3 DNA follows: TGCGCCAGCAGTGGTGGCAGGGGTGGAACTGAAGCTTTCTTT. Its translation: CASSGGRGGTEAFF. V is TRBV10-1 and J is TRBJ1-1; D may be TRBD1 (6 bases). The CDR3 covers 14 residues. V shed 4 bases and J shed 5 bases, with 14 bases lying between them. CDR1 is WNHNN, CDR2 SYGVQD, per germline (reference sequence).